This T cell receptor (beta chain) was sequenced for a study of blood T cell repertoires in COVID-19. Study details: PBMCs, B-cell-depleted T cells, or T cells were the source of the cDNA or gDNA that made up the material.

The CDR3 has 14 amino acids. V lost 6 bases, J lost 3 bases, and 7 bases stayed unmatched. Germline-derived CDR1 and CDR2 are MNHNY and SVGAGI (reference sequence). Measured with immunoSEQ multiplex PCR; TCRdb has only the in-frame clones, and not every one. The data hold 250,000 to 300,000 clones, with around 84% observed a single time. The source of this sequence is a man between 40 and 49 years old who had been exposed to COVID-19. This sequence joins TRBV6-6 and TRBJ2-7; the match to TRBD2 covers 8 bases. Specimen: PBMCs or T cells enriched from blood (not recorded which). This CDR3 is CASSVSGSLYEQYF. The CDR3 DNA is TGTGCCAGCAGCGTGAGCGGGAGCCTCTACGAGCAGTACTTC.